These T cell receptor beta chains were read from a single sample in a study of cytomegalovirus exposure and HLA in healthy donors. TCRdb keeps only in-frame clones here, not all; method: immunoSEQ multiplex PCR. The data contain roughly 90,000 clones, around three quarters of them singletons. Sequencing was done on a sample of PBMCs. Receptors were obtained from a woman in her forties in good health and CMV-seropositive. CDR3s include the opening cysteine and the closing phenylalanine or tryptophan. D genes are given only for firm matches. Size tells how often a clone was seen (once, few, many) or the class of an expanded clone, and some rows leave it out.

d_gene	abundance	len	v_gene	j_gene	CDR3aa	CDR3nt
TRBD1	-	15	TRBV19	TRBJ2-7	CASSPGTGGAYEQYF	TGTGCCAGTAGTCCCGGGACAGGGGGCGCCTACGAGCAGTACTTC
TRBD1	once	15	TRBV5-3	TRBJ1-4	CARSFDHRGEEKLFF	TGTGCCAGAAGCTTCGATCACAGGGGTGAGGAAAAACTGTTTTTT
TRBD1	-	15	TRBV5-8	TRBJ2-3	CASSPGQGATDTQYF	TGTGCCAGCAGCCCGGGACAGGGGGCTACAGATACGCAGTATTTT
-	-	13	TRBV19	TRBJ1-2	CASSPTGEYGYTF	TGTGCCAGTAGTCCGACAGGAGAGTATGGCTACACCTTC
TRBD2	-	16	TRBV7-9	TRBJ2-1	CASSLGTSGGLGEQFF	TGTGCCAGCAGCTTAGGGACTAGCGGGGGGCTTGGTGAGCAGTTCTTC
-	once	14	TRBV10-3	TRBJ1-1	CAIRDGGLNTEAFF	TGTGCCATCAGGGATGGGGGCTTGAACACTGAAGCTTTCTTT
TRBD2	once	15	TRBV30	TRBJ2-2	CAWRGASGNTGELFF	TGTGCCTGGAGAGGGGCTAGCGGAAACACCGGGGAGCTGTTTTTT
TRBD1	-	13	TRBV10-1	TRBJ2-7	CATYNRGPYEQYF	TGCGCCACATACAACAGGGGACCCTACGAGCAGTACTTC
-	few	15	TRBV29-1	TRBJ2-3	CSVAYLDTSTDTQYF	TGCAGCGTTGCCTATTTGGACACTTCCACAGATACGCAGTATTTT
-	few	12	TRBV19	TRBJ2-3	CASTVGQGPQYF	TGTGCCAGTACTGTGGGACAAGGGCCGCAGTATTTT
-	-	13	TRBV30	TRBJ2-5	CAWSIGSFETQYF	TGTGCCTGGTCAATTGGTAGTTTCGAGACCCAGTACTTC
-	-	15	TRBV6-1	TRBJ2-2	CASSVSSANTGELFF	TGTGCCAGCAGTGTTAGTAGCGCGAACACCGGGGAGCTGTTTTTT
-	-	14	TRBV23-1	TRBJ1-5	CASSQSGGDQPQHF	TGCGCCAGCAGTCAATCAGGAGGGGACCAGCCCCAGCATTTT
TRBD2	-	16	TRBV7-3	TRBJ2-1	CASSITGGESYNEQFF	TGTGCCAGCAGCATAACGGGGGGAGAGTCCTACAATGAGCAGTTCTTC
-	-	11	TRBV6-1	TRBJ1-1	CAGQLDTGAFF	TGTGCCGGCCAATTAGACACTGGAGCTTTCTTT
TRBD2	once	22	TRBV19	TRBJ2-3	CASSMTWGLAGAQTSSTDTQYF	TGTGCCAGTAGTATGACTTGGGGACTAGCGGGAGCTCAAACCTCTAGCACAGATACGCAGTATTTT
TRBD2	-	19	TRBV28	TRBJ2-2	CASTPGGLAGDSNTGELFF	TGTGCCAGCACCCCTGGGGGACTAGCGGGGGATTCGAACACCGGGGAGCTGTTTTTT
TRBD2	once	15	TRBV9	TRBJ2-3	CASSVAAGGTDTQYF	TGTGCCAGCAGCGTAGCTGCGGGGGGCACAGATACGCAGTATTTT
TRBD1	-	12	TRBV28	TRBJ2-3	CASATGTDTQYF	TGTGCCAGTGCGACAGGGACAGATACGCAGTATTTT
TRBD2	few	17	TRBV27	TRBJ2-1	CASSSQYSGRVYNEQFF	TGTGCCAGCAGTTCCCAATATTCCGGGAGGGTTTACAATGAGCAGTTCTTC
-	-	14	TRBV27	TRBJ2-7	CASSLSLGPYEQYF	TGTGCCAGCAGTTTAAGTCTGGGGCCCTACGAGCAGTACTTC
TRBD1	-	17	TRBV5-6	TRBJ2-7	CASSPLTSGQVLSEQYF	TGTGCCAGCAGCCCCCTAACCTCGGGACAGGTGTTAAGCGAGCAGTACTTC
-	-	13	TRBV10-3	TRBJ1-1	CAIRNRASTEAFF	TGTGCCATCAGAAACAGGGCTTCCACTGAAGCTTTCTTT
TRBD1	-	16	TRBV27	TRBJ2-3	CASSLWGQASTDTQYF	TGTGCCAGCAGTTTATGGGGACAGGCTAGCACAGATACGCAGTATTTT
TRBD1	-	14	TRBV6-4	TRBJ1-2	CASSLTGGPHGYTF	TGTGCCAGCAGTCTAACAGGGGGTCCCCATGGCTACACCTTC
TRBD2	-	16	TRBV6-4	TRBJ2-1	CASRLDLAGGDNEQFF	TGTGCCAGCAGACTCGACCTAGCGGGAGGAGACAATGAGCAGTTCTTC
TRBD1	-	14	TRBV11-3	TRBJ2-1	CASSLLYRGDEQFF	TGTGCCAGCAGCTTACTATACAGGGGCGATGAGCAGTTCTTC
-	-	16	TRBV1	TRBJ1-1	CTSSQDRFNGTGEAFF	TGCACCAGCAGCCAAGATCGATTTAATGGGACAGGGGAAGCTTTCTTT
-	-	13	TRBV28	TRBJ2-7	CASSLSTPGEQYF	TGTGCCAGCAGTTTATCGACGCCGGGCGAGCAGTACTTC
-	-	15	TRBV4-1	TRBJ1-1	CASSKVWEMNTEAFF	TGCGCCAGCAGCAAGGTGTGGGAGATGAACACTGAAGCTTTCTTT
TRBD1	-	16	TRBV7-2	TRBJ2-7	CASRKPSGQGAGEQYF	TGTGCCAGCAGAAAACCATCTGGACAGGGGGCTGGGGAGCAGTACTTC
TRBD1	few	15	TRBV6-1	TRBJ1-4	CASSLLTGFNEKLFF	TGTGCCAGCAGTCTCTTGACAGGGTTTAATGAAAAACTGTTTTTT
-	-	15	TRBV6-6	TRBJ1-5	CASSYNVDSNQPQHF	TGTGCCAGCAGTTACAATGTAGATAGCAATCAGCCCCAGCATTTT
TRBD1	-	18	TRBV7-9	TRBJ2-7	CASSLPSGDRVNYYEQYF	TGTGCCAGCAGCTTACCCTCGGGGGACAGGGTAAATTACTACGAGCAGTACTTC
-	-	12	TRBV5-1	TRBJ2-1	CASSVGLLEQFF	TGCGCCAGCAGCGTAGGACTGCTTGAGCAGTTCTTC
-	-	13	TRBV30	TRBJ1-2	CAWSLTDNYGYTF	TGTGCCTGGAGTTTGACAGATAACTATGGCTACACCTTC
TRBD1	-	15	TRBV19	TRBJ2-1	CASSPRTGIYNEQFF	TGTGCCAGTAGTCCCCGGACAGGAATCTACAATGAGCAGTTCTTC
-	-	15	TRBV19	TRBJ2-2	CASSPWDRGTGELFF	TGTGCCAGTAGTCCCTGGGATCGGGGGACCGGGGAGCTGTTTTTT
-	-	12	TRBV5-4	TRBJ1-1	CASSLDSSEAFF	TGTGCCAGCAGCTTGGACAGCTCTGAAGCTTTCTTT
TRBD1	-	14	TRBV5-1	TRBJ2-1	CASSAGQGFDEQFF	TGCGCCAGCAGCGCAGGACAGGGGTTCGATGAGCAGTTCTTC
TRBD1	-	14	TRBV10-3	TRBJ1-4	CAISPGQSNEKLFF	TGTGCCATCAGCCCGGGACAGTCGAATGAAAAACTGTTTTTT
TRBD2	-	15	TRBV5-4	TRBJ2-1	CASSLVLAGVHEQFF	TGTGCCAGCAGCTTGGTCTTAGCGGGAGTGCATGAGCAGTTCTTC